This note documents a single T cell receptor (beta chain) sequence. This CDR3 is built from 16 residues. Germline V lookup: CDR1 SGHTA, CDR2 FQGTGA. Trimming pared 1 base from V and 0 bases from J, leaving 11 bases between. This record comes from a study of cytomegalovirus exposure and HLA in healthy donors. Study as a whole: Per a later analysis, the 666 first-cohort and about 120 validation repertoires shared one platform.

Assay used: immunoSEQ multiplex PCR; TCRdb lists only in-frame clones, some missing. The profile shows 250,000 to 400,000 clones, about nine tenths of them singletons. The sequenced material came from PBMCs. The sequence derives from a woman aged 25-40 years in good health and CMV-seropositive. This chain connects TRBV7-3 to TRBJ2-3; TRBD1 is a possible D gene (5 bases). The CDR3 region is CASSLRAAGSTDTQYF. The DNA for the CDR3 is TGTGCCAGCAGCTTAAGGGCAGCAGGGAGCACAGATACGCAGTATTTT.